This TCR beta chain was profiled in a study of T cells in localized non-small cell lung cancer. Sequencing was performed with immunoSEQ multiplex PCR; in TCRdb, only in-frame clones are kept and a portion is missing. The sample gives roughly 70,000 clones, roughly nine tenths of which show up once; about a fifth is in the top ten. The CDR3 is made up of 14 amino acids. CDR1 and CDR2 (germline): MNHEY, SVGAGI. The V gene end was trimmed by 2 bases and the J gene end by 4 bases; junction bases not matched to a gene: 0. This TCR derives from a male donor at least 60 years old with stage III squamous cell lung carcinoma. The chain joins TRBV6-5 to TRBJ1-5, with 9 positions matching TRBD1. The sample here was peripheral blood, taken before any cancer treatment. DNA for the CDR3: TGTGCCAGCAGTTACGGGACAGGGAATCAGCCCCAGCATTTT. Translating gives CASSYGTGNQPQHF.